This is a list of T cell receptor beta chains from one sample in a study of blood T cells in healthy people across ages. TCRdb reanalysed the 5' RACE reads using MiXCR and keeps one entry per CDR3 protein. The data contain about 1.4 million distinct CDR3 sequences, around 59% of them singletons. Specimen: blood. The source is a man between 18 and 35 years old in good health. CDR3s include the opening cysteine and the closing phenylalanine or tryptophan. The D gene is left open where the match is weak. Part of the rows lack a size; the others show once, few, many or a class for expanded clones.

NA TRBJ2-7 TRBV7-2 few CASSDNGFEVHEQYF TGTGCCAGCAGCGACAACGGGTTTGAGGTACACGAGCAGTACTTC
TRBD2 TRBJ2-1 TRBV27 NA CASTGLAGGGEQFF TGTGCCAGCACAGGACTAGCGGGAGGGGGTGAGCAGTTCTTC
TRBD1 TRBJ1-2 TRBV12-3/TRBV12-4 few CASSDRGRTHYGYTF TGTGCCAGCAGTGACAGGGGAAGGACCCACTATGGCTACACCTTC
NA TRBJ2-1 TRBV27 NA CASSFRDFRNEQFF TGTGCCAGCAGTTTCCGGGACTTCCGGAATGAGCAGTTCTTC
TRBD1 TRBJ1-5 TRBV7-9 few CASSRDSHDNQPQHF TGTGCCAGCAGCCGGGACAGTCACGACAATCAGCCCCAGCATTTT
NA TRBJ2-1 TRBV5-6 few CASSLFTNEQFF TGTGCCAGCAGCTTGTTTACCAATGAGCAGTTCTTC
TRBD1 TRBJ1-6 TRBV6-4 few CASSTNRGSPLHF TGTGCCAGCAGTACCAACAGGGGATCACCCCTCCACTTT
NA TRBJ2-7 TRBV14 NA CASSQARASVTEQYF TGTGCCAGCAGCCAAGCCCGGGCCTCCGTGACAGAGCAGTACTTC
TRBD1 TRBJ2-7 TRBV7-9 NA CASSLTRTGPYEQYF TGTGCCAGCAGCCTAACCCGGACAGGGCCCTACGAGCAGTACTTC
TRBD1 TRBJ1-1 TRBV9 few CASSVEQGARVGAFF TGTGCCAGCAGCGTGGAACAGGGGGCGAGGGTTGGAGCTTTCTTT
NA TRBJ2-7 TRBV11-1 NA CASSLGQSYSSYEQYF TGTGCCAGCAGCCTAGGGCAGAGCTATTCTTCCTACGAGCAGTACTTC
TRBD2 TRBJ2-5 TRBV20-1 few CSARPGLAGEQETQYF TGCAGTGCTAGACCGGGACTAGCGGGGGAGCAAGAGACCCAGTACTTC
TRBD2 TRBJ2-1 TRBV20-1 NA CSAIVGAGGQFF TGCAGTGCCATAGTCGGTGCGGGAGGGCAGTTCTTC
NA TRBJ2-7 TRBV7-2 few CASSRRLAPSFYEQYF TGTGCCAGCAGTCGAAGGTTGGCACCCTCTTTCTACGAGCAGTACTTC
NA TRBJ2-5 TRBV9 NA CASSVGDRAGGETQYF TGTGCCAGCAGCGTAGGCGATAGGGCCGGGGGAGAGACCCAGTACTTC
NA TRBJ2-1 TRBV12-3/TRBV12-4 NA CASRTGSGEQFF TGTGCCAGCAGAACAGGGTCTGGTGAGCAGTTCTTC
NA TRBJ2-1 TRBV4-3 many CASSQEGHVYNEQFF TGCGCCAGCAGCCAAGAGGGACACGTTTACAATGAGCAGTTCTTC
NA TRBJ2-2 TRBV10-2 NA CATFGVSTGELFF TGCGCCACCTTCGGGGTTTCCACCGGGGAGCTGTTTTTT
NA TRBJ2-1 TRBV4-1 few CASSHQQTSSYNEQFF TGCGCCAGCAGCCATCAGCAGACTAGCTCCTACAATGAGCAGTTCTTC
NA TRBJ2-7 TRBV21-1 NA CASSKRGGTLYEQYF TGTGCCAGCAGCAAACGAGGCGGAACCCTCTACGAGCAGTACTTC
NA TRBJ2-5 TRBV3-1 NA CASSQELTAYQETQYF TGTGCCAGCAGCCAGGAGCTGACAGCGTACCAAGAGACCCAGTACTTC
NA TRBJ1-2 TRBV6-6 NA CASSYETPVYGYTF TGTGCCAGCAGTTACGAGACACCCGTCTATGGCTACACCTTC
TRBD1 TRBJ1-4 TRBV4-2 few CASSSPDRGNEKLFF TGTGCCAGCAGCTCCCCGGACAGGGGTAATGAAAAACTGTTTTTT
NA TRBJ2-7 TRBV29-1 NA CSFYRRGSYNEQYF TGCAGCTTCTACCGGAGGGGCTCCTACAATGAGCAGTACTTC
NA TRBJ2-7 TRBV7-9 NA CASSLGQSFPYEQYF TGTGCCAGCAGCTTAGGACAGAGTTTTCCCTACGAGCAGTACTTC
NA TRBJ2-3 TRBV20-1 many CSASRETDTQYF TGCAGTGCTAGTCGGGAGACAGATACGCAGTATTTT
NA TRBJ2-3 TRBV15 few CATSSSPMRTDTQYF TGTGCCACCAGCAGCTCACCTATGCGCACAGATACGCAGTATTTT
NA TRBJ2-2 TRBV7-8 NA CASSPQGRITGELFF TGTGCCAGCAGTCCTCAGGGCAGGATCACCGGGGAGCTGTTTTTT
TRBD2 TRBJ2-5 TRBV4-1 few CASSLAPKETQYF TGCGCCAGCTCACTAGCGCCCAAAGAGACCCAGTACTTC
NA TRBJ2-2 TRBV7-7 few CASSPTPANTGELFF TGTGCTAGCAGCCCTACACCAGCGAACACCGGGGAGCTGTTTTTT
NA TRBJ1-4 TRBV27 NA CASSVGATNEKLFF TGTGCCAGCAGTGTTGGTGCAACTAATGAAAAACTGTTTTTT
NA TRBJ2-7 TRBV7-2 NA CASSPQRHEQYF TGTGCCAGCAGCCCCCAGAGACACGAGCAGTACTTC
NA TRBJ2-3 TRBV29-1 many CSVAGRSTDTQYF TGCAGCGTCGCGGGTCGCAGCACAGATACGCAGTATTTT
TRBD2 TRBJ2-3 TRBV27 NA CASSSTSGGMVDTQYF TGTGCCAGCAGTTCGACTAGCGGGGGAATGGTAGATACGCAGTATTTT
TRBD2 TRBJ2-1 TRBV12-3/TRBV12-4 NA CASSLVGGAAYNEQFF TGTGCCAGCAGTTTAGTCGGGGGGGCCGCCTACAATGAGCAGTTCTTC
TRBD2 TRBJ2-1 TRBV18 few CASSPGTNNEQFF TGTGCCAGCTCACCTGGGACTAATAATGAGCAGTTCTTC
NA TRBJ2-3 TRBV7-9 NA CASSLGLRVEAADTQYF TGTGCCAGCAGCTTAGGTCTTAGGGTGGAGGCCGCAGATACGCAGTATTTT
TRBD2 TRBJ2-3 TRBV15 NA CATSPIWEGLGMDTQYF TGTGCCACCAGCCCCATTTGGGAGGGCCTGGGGATGGATACGCAGTATTTT
NA TRBJ1-1 TRBV2 NA CASSGLVGNTEAFF TGTGCCAGCAGTGGACTAGTTGGGAACACTGAAGCTTTCTTT
NA TRBJ1-5 TRBV7-2 once CASSLYMPPGFDQPQHF TGTGCCAGCAGCTTATATATGCCACCAGGGTTTGATCAGCCCCAGCATTTT
NA TRBJ1-1 TRBV27 NA CASSFGGRRTEAFF TGTGCCAGCAGTTTCGGGGGGAGGCGGACTGAAGCTTTCTTT